This T cell receptor (beta chain) was recovered during a study of post-analysis software for immune sequencing data. Study-wide results and caveats: Comparison of patients with controls showed about 5 TRBV segments more frequent in patients, TRBV5-6, TRBV5-1 and TRBV20-1 among them.

The CDR3 has 16 residues. Germline trimming cut 5 bases from V and 5 bases from J; bases unmatched to any gene: 11. The germline gives CDR1 LNHNV, CDR2 YYDKDF (reference sequence). The library was made from cDNA and included unique molecular identifiers. MiXCR, applied by TCRdb to the PCR reads, yields one record per CDR3 protein. The sample holds roughly 730,000 distinct CDR3 sequences; 25% to 30% are singletons and the top ten take around 0.55%. A remark on this clonotype: Its antigen remains unidentified.

The chain couples TRBV15 to TRBJ2-4; 8 positions match TRBD1. This clonotype was sampled from a girl aged 5 to 17 with multiple sclerosis. The sequencing input was blood. The CDR3 sequence: CATSSRNGTGQNIQYF. In DNA form, the CDR3 reads TGTGCCACCAGCTCCAGAAATGGGACAGGTCAAAACATTCAGTACTTC.